The 3 T cell receptor beta chains below were found in one sample sequenced in a study of T cells in Graves' hyperthyroidism and ophthalmopathy. TCR beta CDR3 sequences were amplified from RNA transcripts. Researchers ran a first-round RT-PCR on the TCR CDR3 using the HTBI primer set. TCRdb processed the multiplex PCR reads anew with MiXCR; each CDR3 protein has one entry. Of about 250,000 distinct CDR3 sequences in the sample, around 25% were seen once. Sequencing was performed on blood. These receptor sequences come from a woman aged 40 to 50 with Graves' ophthalmopathy.

This clonotype appeared many times. The chain links TRBV7-3 to TRBJ2-2; 11 nucleotides line up with TRBD2. CDR1 is SGHTA and CDR2 is FQGTGA in the germline V gene. The CDR3 has 19 residues. With V trimmed by 5 bases and J by 6 bases, 17 bases remained unmatched. CDR3 residues: CASSPYLPTSGSRSGELFF. In DNA form, the CDR3 reads TGTGCCAGCAGCCCTTACCTCCCAACTAGCGGGAGTAGATCCGGGGAGCTGTTTTTT.

This clonotype has at least ten counts. The V call is TRBV29-1, the J call TRBJ2-7, with 8 bases aligning to TRBD1. The CDR3 totals 13 residues. Germline V gives CDR1 SQVTM, CDR2 ANQGSEA. V shed 7 bases and J 0 bases; nucleotides not matched to a gene: 5. Written as DNA, the CDR3 is TGCAGCGCAAGGGACAGGCACTCCTACGAGCAGTACTTC. This sequence encodes CSARDRHSYEQYF.

This clonotype was observed many times. This chain uses TRBV29-1 with TRBJ1-1, with D tentatively TRBD1 (6 bases). Between the trimmed V and J ends, which lost 4 bases and 5 bases, there was a span of 20 bases. The CDR3 extends over 15 amino acids. Germline assignment: CDR1 SQVTM and CDR2 ANQGSEA. Here the CDR3 DNA reads TGCAGCGTTGTAAGGGGGGAGGTTGGTGCGACTGAAGCTTTCTTT. This encodes CSVVRGEVGATEAFF.